This T cell receptor (beta chain) was identified during a study of T cell changes during pregnancy in multiple sclerosis. This clone has just a few counts. Sequenced by immunoSEQ multiplex PCR; TCRdb stores in-frame clones only, minus some. Of more than 50,000 clones in the sample, 70% to 90% were seen once. V lost 1 base to trimming and J lost 4 bases, with 8 bases between them. The V gene's germline CDR1 is MGHRA and CDR2 YSYEKL. This CDR3 spans 14 amino acids. The source is a female donor with multiple sclerosis, enrolled in a pregnancy study. The sequenced sample was peripheral blood, obtained in the first trimester of pregnancy. The chain is built from TRBV4-1 and TRBJ1-5; D gene uncertain. The CDR3 DNA follows: TGCGCCAGCAGCCAAGGGCCAGAAAATCAGCCCCAGCATTTT. Encoded protein: CASSQGPENQPQHF.